This T cell receptor beta chain was documented in a study of blood T cell repertoires in COVID-19. Study-wide context: Donors in the United States, Italy and Spain gave samples during acute or convalescent COVID-19.

Per the study methods: Amplifying reference gene primers gave estimates of nucleated cell counts. The protocol was immunoSEQ multiplex PCR, while the TCRdb copy is restricted to in-frame clones and leaves out a portion. V and J calls and clone size are those listed in that table; D and trimming were worked out from the DNA. The sample consists of around 360,000 clones, more than 75% of them appearing once. The V and J ends lost 1 base and 9 bases respectively, with 7 bases between them. The CDR3 totals 12 residues. Germline V gene data show CDR1 as LGHDT and CDR2 as YNNKEL (reference sequence). Clinical histories supplied by participants themselves formed the basis of cohort assignment. Recovered status in Cohort 3 required two negative PCRs, clearance, or symptom resolution.

The TCR comes from a woman aged 25-40 years who had recovered from COVID-19. Specimen: PBMCs or T cells enriched from blood (not recorded which). The chain is built from TRBV3-1 (or the pseudogene TRBV3-2) and TRBJ1-5; D gene unclear. The CDR3: CASSQGEGPQHF. As DNA, the CDR3 is TGTGCCAGCAGCCAAGGAGAGGGGCCCCAGCATTTT.